The 18 T cell receptor beta chains in this list originate from one sample, sequenced in a study of blood T cells in healthy people across ages. Through a sample-barcoded 5' primer and a J-beta primer mix, a second PCR was run for roughly 6 to 12 cycles. One entry per CDR3 protein, called by TCRdb with MiXCR from the 5' RACE reads. The repertoire holds roughly 700,000 distinct CDR3 sequences, with around a quarter as singletons. Another study also made use of these data, one on T cells of mothers and their children.

The material sequenced was blood. These receptors originate from a boy aged 5 to 17 in good health.

This clonotype was observed a few times. The V call is TRBV13, the J call TRBJ2-7, with TRBD1 matching over 9 bases. Germline V gene sequence: CDR1 PRHDT, CDR2 FYEKMQ (reference sequence). V shed 5 bases and J 6 bases; nucleotides not matched to a gene: 14. This CDR3 contains 16 residues. In DNA form, the CDR3 reads TGTGCCAGCAGCCCGCCCCCGGGACAGGGAGAGGTCGAGCAGTACTTC. Its protein is CASSPPPGQGEVEQYF.

This chain joins TRBV14 and TRBJ1-2, with TRBD1 identical over 8 bases. This CDR3 has 15 residues. V was pared by 1 base and J by 1 base, with 2 bases of the junction left unmatched. Germline loops: CDR1 SGHDN, CDR2 FVKESK. The CDR3 DNA reads as TGTGCCAGCAGCCAAGGGACAGGGATTAACTATGGCTACACCTTC. This sequence encodes CASSQGTGINYGYTF. Combining the CDR3 with reference TRBV14 and TRBJ1-2 gives the whole variable domain EAGVTQFPSHSVIEKGQTVTLRCDPISGHDNLYWYRRVMGKEIKFLLHFVKESKQDESGMPNNRFLAERTGGTYSTLKVQPAELEDSGVYFCASSQGTGINYGYTFGSGTRLTVV.

This clonotype was observed a few times. V gene TRBV28 combines with J gene TRBJ2-1; 9 positions match TRBD2. V shed 7 bases and J 5 bases; nucleotides not matched to a gene: 15. The CDR3 covers 17 residues. CDR1 MDHEN and CDR2 SYDVKM come from the germline V gene. The CDR3 nucleotides are TGTGCCAGCACCGACATCCCGGGACTAGCATCCCACAATGAGCAGTTCTTC. Its protein product is CASTDIPGLASHNEQFF. Based on the CDR3 plus reference TRBV28 and TRBJ2-1, the full variable domain is DVKVTQSSRYLVKRTGEKVFLECVQDMDHENMFWYRQDPGLGLRLIYFSYDVKMKEKGDIPEGYSVSREKKERFSLILESASTNQTSMYLCASTDIPGLASHNEQFFGPGTRLTVL.

The gene calls are TRBV5-8 and TRBJ1-4, with D perhaps TRBD1 (6 bases). This CDR3 region has 16 residues. Trimming pared 4 bases from V and 4 bases from J, leaving 17 bases between. The germline gives CDR1 SGHTS, CDR2 YDEGEE. In DNA form, the CDR3 reads TGTGCCAGCAGCCAAAGCCGGGACAACTTTAATGAAAAACTGTTTTTT. This translates into CASSQSRDNFNEKLFF.

The sample holds a few counts of this clonotype. This sequence joins TRBV7-2 and TRBJ2-2; the match to TRBD2 covers 7 bases. Germline CDR1 is SGHTA and CDR2 is FQGNSA. After removal of 4 bases from V and 1 base from J, the junction contained 6 bases not matched to a gene. The CDR3 has 16 amino acids. CDR3 region: CASSWTGGRNTGELFF. For the CDR3, the DNA is TGTGCCAGCAGCTGGACGGGCGGGAGGAACACCGGGGAGCTGTTTTTT. The full variable domain, rest sourced from reference TRBV7-2 and TRBJ2-2, is GAGVSQSPSNKVTEKGKDVELRCDPISGHTALYWYRQSLGQGLEFLIYFQGNSAPDKSGLPSDRFSAERTGGSVSTLTIQRTQQEDSAVYLCASSWTGGRNTGELFFGEGSRLTVL.

The sample holds a few counts of this clonotype. V is TRBV7-2 and J is TRBJ1-4; D is possibly TRBD1 (6 bases). Trimming removed 5 bases at V and 4 bases at J, with 14 bases between. Germline CDR1 is SGHTA and CDR2 is FQGNSA. The CDR3 spans 15 residues. For the CDR3, the DNA is TGTGCCAGCAGCGCCGAACAGGGACATAATGAAAAACTGTTTTTT. Amino acids: CASSAEQGHNEKLFF.

The gene calls are TRBV28 and TRBJ2-1; 7 nucleotides line up with TRBD2. Germline assignment: CDR1 MDHEN and CDR2 SYDVKM. The V gene end was trimmed by 6 bases and the J gene end by 7 bases; junction bases not matched to a gene: 6. The CDR3 consists of 13 residues. CDR3 in amino acids: CASSRGERNEQFF. DNA of the CDR3: TGTGCCAGCAGCCGGGGGGAGAGGAATGAGCAGTTCTTC.

This clonotype was counted between two and nine times. The rearrangement uses TRBV29-1 and TRBJ2-5; D is perhaps TRBD2 (6 bases). The J call is doubtful: the DNA matches TRBJ2-7 better. CDR1 and CDR2 (germline): SQVTM, ANQGSEA. This CDR3 contains 12 residues. The CDR3 nucleotides are TGCAGCGTTGTAGCGGAGCCCTACGAGCAGTACTTC. Protein product: CSVVAEPYEQYF.

J is TRBJ2-5 and V is TRBV7-2, with D possibly being TRBD1 (6 bases). With the DNA end fitting TRBJ2-7 better, the J assignment may be wrong. The CDR3 covers 14 residues. Germline values: CDR1 SGHTA, CDR2 FQGNSA. The CDR3 loop is CASSLDRYSYEQYF. The CDR3 DNA reads as TGTGCCAGCAGCCTAGACAGGTACTCCTACGAGCAGTACTTC.

This clonotype was seen only a few times. V and J are TRBV2 and TRBJ2-5; possibly TRBD1 for D (5 bases). TRBJ2-1 explains the end of the DNA better; the J call may be wrong. The CDR3 has 13 amino acids. The germline V gene has CDR1 SNHLY and CDR2 FYNNEI. The CDR3 region is CASENGQNNEQFF. CDR3 in DNA: TGTGCCAGCGAAAATGGACAAAACAATGAGCAGTTCTTC.

There are a few counts of this clonotype. The genes are TRBV28 and TRBJ1-4, with no clear D. V lost 4 bases to trimming and J lost 7 bases, with 28 bases between them. This CDR3 comprises 19 residues. From germline, CDR1 is MDHEN and CDR2 SYDVKM. The CDR3 DNA is TGTGCCAGCAGTTCGATAATAGTAGAGGGCGCCAAGGGTTCTGAAAAACTGTTTTTT. It translates to CASSSIIVEGAKGSEKLFF.

The chain uses TRBV4-2 and TRBJ2-7; 13 bases agree with TRBD2. The CDR3 is 18 amino acids. V dropped 1 base and J dropped 0; count of bases not matched to a gene: 6. The germline CDR1 and CDR2 sequences are LGHNA and YNFKEQ. The CDR3 here is CASSQAGTSGIYSYEQYF. In DNA form, the CDR3 reads TGTGCCAGCAGCCAAGCCGGGACTAGCGGGATATACTCCTACGAGCAGTACTTC.

This clonotype was observed a handful of times. V usage is TRBV24-1 and J usage is TRBJ2-5; D not certain. The V end lost 5 bases, the J end lost 3 bases, and 6 bases lay between the germline ends. Germline values: CDR1 KGHDR, CDR2 SFDVKD. This CDR3 spans 12 amino acids. CDR3 sequence reads: CATSAAEETQYF. The CDR3, as DNA: TGTGCCACCAGTGCGGCAGAAGAGACCCAGTACTTC.

This clonotype occurred a few times. The chain couples TRBV12-3 or TRBV12-4 to TRBJ1-3; 7 nucleotides agree with TRBD1. J gave up 2 bases and V 7 bases, and 8 bases lay outside the gene matches. The CDR3 covers 15 residues. The DNA of the CDR3 is TGTGCCAGCAATCAACAGACAGGGACTGGAAACACCATATATTTT. Its translation is CASNQQTGTGNTIYF.

V usage is TRBV5-1 and J usage is TRBJ1-1; D is ambiguous. V gave up 4 bases and J gave up 0 bases, with 13 bases separating them. The CDR3 length is 15 residues. In germline, CDR1 is SGHRS, CDR2 YFSETQ. The DNA of the CDR3 is TGCGCCAGCAGCCCCGTCCTCGGGCTGAACACTGAAGCTTTCTTT. Translated, it gives CASSPVLGLNTEAFF.

This clonotype was observed a few times. This chain uses TRBV4-3 with TRBJ1-2; D remains ambiguous. Germline CDR1 and CDR2: LGHNA and YSLEER. Trimming removed 0 bases from V and 3 bases from J, with 11 bases in between. This CDR3 comprises 15 residues. The CDR3 sequence: CASSQDREVDYGYTF. The DNA for the CDR3 is TGCGCCAGCAGCCAAGATCGGGAGGTAGACTATGGCTACACCTTC.

This clonotype came up a few times. The chain joins TRBV24-1 to TRBJ1-5, with 9 bases matching TRBD1. The CDR3 covers 14 residues. In germline, CDR1 is KGHDR, CDR2 SFDVKD. V shed 9 bases and J 1 base; nucleotides not matched to a gene: 3. CDR3 region: CATGDRASNQPQHF. CDR3 bases: TGTGCCACCGGGGACAGGGCCAGCAATCAGCCCCAGCATTTT.

This clonotype has just a few counts. This chain links TRBV10-3 with TRBJ2-5; no definite D call. The end of the DNA aligns better with TRBJ2-1, so the J call may be wrong. The CDR3 has 12 amino acids. Germline lookup yields CDR1 ENHRY and CDR2 SYGVKD. The DNA of the CDR3 is TGTGCCGCCCTCACGGCAGACAATGAGCAGTTCTTC. Translating gives CAALTADNEQFF.